This passage covers 5 T cell receptor beta chains from one sample sequenced in a study of T cell responses to AZD1222 COVID-19 vaccine. TCRdb's copy holds only in-frame clones and misses some; the assay was immunoSEQ multiplex PCR. The sample shows 120,000 to 150,000 clones, roughly nine tenths of them seen only once. The sequencing here drew on peripheral blood, taken 28 days after the second AZD1222 dose. The receptors originated from an adult who received the AZD1222 COVID-19 vaccine.

The genes are TRBV23-1 and TRBJ1-2; 10 nucleotides agree with TRBD1. TRBV23-1 carries the ORF label, with uncertain function. J was trimmed by 4 bases and V by 9 bases; bases with no gene match: 8. CDR3 length: 14 residues. CDR3 nucleotides: TGCGCCAGGGACAGGGGGAAACTATCCTATGGCTACACCTTC. This sequence encodes CARDRGKLSYGYTF.

The chain couples TRBV30 to TRBJ2-1; weak D call: TRBD1 (5 bases). Germline-derived CDR1 and CDR2 are GTSNPN and SVGIG (reference sequence). V lost 0 bases, J lost 3 bases, and 15 bases lay in between. This CDR3 spans 16 amino acids. The CDR3 reads CAWSVFSGAVYNEQFF. The CDR3 DNA reads as TGTGCCTGGAGTGTATTTAGTGGGGCGGTCTACAATGAGCAGTTCTTC.

The chain couples TRBV28 to TRBJ1-1, with 8 bases that match TRBD1. J lost 3 bases, V lost 6 bases, and 9 bases had no gene match. The CDR3 is 15 amino acids. Germline V gives CDR1 MDHEN, CDR2 SYDVKM. CDR3 nucleotides: TGTGCCAGCAGAAGACAGGGGTACAGGTACACTGAAGCTTTCTTT. Protein product: CASRRQGYRYTEAFF.

The rearrangement uses TRBV11-3 and TRBJ1-2; weak D call: TRBD1 (5 bases). The V gene's germline CDR1 is SGHNT and CDR2 YENEEA. Between the trimmed V and J ends, which lost 0 bases and 6 bases, there was a span of 20 bases. The length of the CDR3 is 17 residues. The CDR3 sequence is CASSLDSWQGPTDGYTF. The CDR3 DNA is TGTGCCAGCAGCTTAGATTCATGGCAGGGCCCCACGGATGGCTACACCTTC.

The gene calls are TRBV5-4 and TRBJ2-1; unclear D gene. The germline CDR1 and CDR2 sequences are SGHNT and YYREEE (reference sequence). With 2 bases removed from V and 6 bases from J, the gap between germline ends came to 6 bases. CDR3 length: 12 amino acids. CDR3 DNA: TGTGCCAGCAGCTTTTATCGCAATGAGCAGTTCTTC. Its translation: CASSFYRNEQFF.